This entry concerns a single T cell receptor (beta chain). The sample comes from a study of blood T cell repertoires in COVID-19. The wider study: Researchers got acute and convalescent COVID-19 samples from the United States, Italy and Spain.

In the original workflow: Estimation of nucleated cell counts was performed using reference gene primer amplification. This table comes from immunoSEQ multiplex PCR, and its TCRdb copy is limited to in-frame clones, with some not included. V and J calls plus clone size are reproduced from that table; the DNA served to infer D and trimming. The sample records about 160,000 clones, under 90% being singletons. The clonotype originates from a woman older than 75 with acute or convalescent COVID-19. Sequencing input: peripheral blood.

CDR3 sequence: CASSPRTGHNEQFF. The CDR3 coding sequence is TGTGCCAGCTCACCAAGGACAGGACACAATGAGCAGTTCTTC. V usage is TRBV18 and J usage is TRBJ2-1; 7 nucleotides match TRBD1. The CDR3 spans 14 residues. Trimming took 2 bases from V and 5 from J; bases not matched to a gene: 3. CDR1 KGHSH and CDR2 LQKENI come from the germline V gene.